The clone carrying this TCR beta chain was detected ten times or more. What it binds is unknown. Between the trimmed V and J ends, which lost 3 bases and 7 bases, there was a span of 7 bases. The CDR3 totals 11 residues. The sample belongs to a study of T cell repertoires in cytomegalovirus infection. Looking at the study overall: TCR beta signatures that were public indicated CMV infection and matching HLA type. Points from the study as a whole: Carriers of CMV plus the relevant HLA were identified by cumulative public TCR beta family frequency. HLA-C-restricted CMV clonotypes gave the most frequent clonotype in two of eight donors.

Each CDR3 protein gets one entry after TCRdb re-called the reads with MiXCR. The profile covers 300,000 or so distinct CDR3 sequences, with approximately 8.9% appearing a single time and approximately 2.4% taken by the ten largest. Specimen: PBMCs. The TCR was taken from a human donor in good health (CMV status not recorded). Some clones in this sample may be carry-over from other donors' samples. The chain couples TRBV12-3 or TRBV12-4 to TRBJ2-7, with D perhaps TRBD1 (6 bases). CDR3 coding DNA: TGTGCCAGCAGTTTGGGGACAGAGCAGTACTTC. This encodes CASSLGTEQYF.